The 8 T cell receptor beta chains below were found in one sample sequenced in a study of T-cell reconstitution after alpha-beta-depleted transplantation in children. Unique molecular identifiers were used in preparing the TCRbeta library. Each CDR3 protein gets one entry after TCRdb re-called the PCR reads with MiXCR. The table has about 610,000 distinct CDR3 sequences, about 10% seen once. The sample here was PBMCs from the stem cell graft donor, taken from the stem cell graft. The origin of the receptors is a human donor who donated a stem cell graft to a child with acute myeloid leukemia.

The chain employs TRBV4-2 and TRBJ1-2; D is uncertain. There are 13 residues in the CDR3. Trimming cost V 0 bases and J 5 bases, with 7 bases left between them. Looked up from germline, CDR1 is LGHNA and CDR2 is YNFKEQ. The CDR3 region has the DNA TGTGCCAGCAGCCAAGATGCCCGATATGGCTACACCTTC. It yields the protein CASSQDARYGYTF.

This clonotype was found a few times. The chain carries TRBV29-1 and TRBJ2-2; 8 bases map to TRBD1. Germline lookup yields CDR1 SQVTM and CDR2 ANQGSEA. CDR3 length: 15 amino acids. V lost 2 bases, J lost 0 bases, and 2 bases stayed unmatched. CDR3 sequence (DNA): TGCAGCGTTGAAAAACAGGGGGCGAACACCGGGGAGCTGTTTTTT. Its protein product is CSVEKQGANTGELFF.

V usage is TRBV7-2 and J usage is TRBJ2-7; no firm D call. The CDR3 contains 13 residues. The germline CDR1 and CDR2 sequences are SGHTA and FQGNSA. The V and J ends lost 6 bases and 4 bases respectively, with 13 bases between them. CDR3 DNA: TGTGCCAGCAGTTCTAGTTCCGGGTACGAGCAGTACTTC. It is translated as CASSSSSGYEQYF.

This clonotype was counted at least ten times. The junction differs from germline at one of its ends, possibly a read error. The chain is built from TRBV9 and TRBJ2-7; no clear D gene. This CDR3 comprises 9 residues. CDR1 is SGDLS and CDR2 is YYNGEE in the germline V gene. CDR3 protein: CAPPYEQYF. For the CDR3, the DNA is TGTGCCCCCCCCTATGAGCAGTACTTC.

The chain carries TRBV29-1 and TRBJ2-4, with D perhaps being TRBD1 or TRBD2 (5 bases each). CDR1 and CDR2 (germline): SQVTM, ANQGSEA. The CDR3 consists of 12 residues. Trimming pared 8 bases from V and 4 bases from J, leaving 12 bases between. The CDR3 DNA reads as TGCAGCTTCCGGGACGAGAAAAACATTCAGTACTTC. Its translation: CSFRDEKNIQYF.

In its sample, this clonotype was seen many times. The V call is TRBV5-1, the J call TRBJ2-7, with D perhaps matching TRBD2 (5 bases). The CDR3 has 14 amino acids. The germline V gene has CDR1 SGHRS and CDR2 YFSETQ. V was pared by 4 bases and J by 4 bases, with 15 bases between. As DNA, the CDR3 is TGCGCCAGCAGCCCCGAAGCGGCGCCTTACGAGCAGTACTTC. Protein sequence: CASSPEAAPYEQYF.

This clonotype occurred a few times. The V and J genes are TRBV5-6 and TRBJ2-2; a weak D match, TRBD2 (6 bases). The ends were cut back, 0 bases at V and 0 bases at J, with 12 bases in the middle. This CDR3 has 17 residues. Germline values: CDR1 SGHDT, CDR2 YYEEEE. The CDR3 DNA reads TGTGCCAGCAGCTTGGAGATTCTAGCGACGAACACCGGGGAGCTGTTTTTT. Protein: CASSLEILATNTGELFF.

This clonotype came up a few times. The V call is TRBV24-1, the J call TRBJ1-5; D is ambiguous. This CDR3 has 15 amino acids. Germline CDR1 is KGHDR and CDR2 is SFDVKD. V gave up 0 bases and J gave up 0 bases, with 5 bases separating them. CDR3 amino acids: CATSDLRDSNQPQHF. Written as DNA, the CDR3 is TGTGCCACCAGTGATTTGCGGGATAGCAATCAGCCCCAGCATTTT.